The 27 T cell receptor beta chains reported below all come from one sample, sequenced in a study of OX40 agonist ivuxolimab in advanced cancers. The library was made by the immunoSEQ multiplex PCR assay. TCRdb's version of the immuneACCESS table is confined to in-frame rearrangements and falls short of the full clone set. An unresolved V gene accounts for under half of the shortfall where checked; the remainder is of unknown origin. The sample has more than 60,000 clones on record, roughly 86% of them singletons. The top ten clones comprise around 0.94% of the sample. The sample was CD4+ or CD8+ T cells sorted from blood, taken in a trial of the OX40 agonist ivuxolimab. Receptors were obtained from an adult with an advanced solid tumor such as melanoma, head and neck, liver or kidney cancer.

The V gene is TRBV5-1, the J gene TRBJ1-4; D not resolved. The ends were cut back, 2 bases at V and 0 bases at J, with 5 bases in the middle. CDR3 length equals 14 residues. Germline lookup yields CDR1 SGHRS and CDR2 YFSETQ. For the CDR3, the DNA is TGCGCCAGCAGCTTACAGCCAACTAATGAAAAACTGTTTTTT. Residues: CASSLQPTNEKLFF.

V usage is TRBV25-1 and J usage is TRBJ1-2; 9 nucleotides agree with TRBD1. V shed 8 bases, J shed 4 bases, and the junction held 8 bases outside the gene matches. The CDR3 runs to 14 residues. The V gene's germline CDR1 is MGHDK and CDR2 SYGVNS. CDR3 region: CASRGTGLTYGYTF. CDR3 in DNA: TGTGCCAGCCGAGGGACAGGGCTTACCTATGGCTACACCTTC.

J is TRBJ2-1 and V is TRBV5-1, with TRBD1 identical over 8 bases. This CDR3 region has 16 residues. V trimming: 1 base; J trimming: 6 bases; junction bases outside the gene matches: 9. Per the germline V gene, CDR1 is SGHRS and CDR2 is YFSETQ. CDR3 region: CASSLYGTGILNEQFF. CDR3 in DNA: TGCGCCAGCAGCTTGTATGGGACAGGAATTCTCAATGAGCAGTTCTTC.

The chain has TRBV23-1 and TRBJ1-1; possibly TRBD1 for D (5 bases). TRBV23-1 is noted as an ORF with a role that remains uncertain. V lost 2 bases and J lost 1, with 11 bases in between. This CDR3 is 15 amino acids long. The CDR3 bases are TGCGCCAGCAGTCAACCGACAGTTAAGAACACTGAAGCTTTCTTT. This translates into CASSQPTVKNTEAFF.

The chain uses TRBV7-3 and TRBJ2-2, with D unresolved. V was pared by 3 bases and J by 4 bases, with 6 bases between. CDR3 length: 13 residues. From germline, CDR1 is SGHTA and CDR2 FQGTGA. The CDR3 sequence: CASSFDRTGELFF. Written as DNA, the CDR3 is TGTGCCAGCAGCTTTGACCGCACCGGGGAGCTGTTTTTT.

The chain recombines TRBV7-2 with TRBJ2-3; the D gene is possibly TRBD2 (5 bases). Trimming took off 3 bases at V and 4 bases at J, with 11 bases between the two ends. The CDR3 runs 14 residues. Germline CDR1 reads SGHTA; CDR2 reads FQGNSA. The CDR3 reads CASSLTGKADTQYF. DNA of the CDR3: TGTGCCAGCAGCTTGACCGGGAAGGCAGATACGCAGTATTTT. Variable domain in full (rest from reference TRBV7-2 and TRBJ2-3): GAGVSQSPSNKVTEKGKDVELRCDPISGHTALYWYRQSLGQGLEFLIYFQGNSAPDKSGLPSDRFSAERTGGSVSTLTIQRTQQEDSAVYLCASSLTGKADTQYFGPGTRLTVL.

The chain carries TRBV19 and TRBJ1-1; D unresolved. The CDR3 length is 16 residues. In germline, CDR1 is LNHDA, CDR2 SQIVND (reference sequence). Trimming cost V 3 bases and J 4 bases, with 18 bases left between them. CDR3: CASSIFEGGIGTEAFF. The CDR3 DNA reads as TGTGCCAGTAGTATTTTTGAGGGTGGGATCGGCACTGAAGCTTTCTTT.

The gene calls are TRBV27 and TRBJ2-7, with TRBD1 identical over 8 bases. Trimming cost V 5 bases and J 3 bases; bases outside gene matches: 3. The germline CDR1 and CDR2 sequences are MNHEY and SMNVEV (reference sequence). The CDR3 loop spans 13 amino acids. DNA of the CDR3: TGTGCCAGCAGTAGGACAGGGTTCTACGAGCAGTACTTC. Amino acid sequence: CASSRTGFYEQYF.

The chain joins TRBV14 to TRBJ1-3; D gene unclear. Germline V CDR1 and CDR2: SGHDN, FVKESK. V lost 6 bases, J lost 0 bases, and 18 bases lay in between. The CDR3 extends over 17 amino acids. CDR3 sequence reads: CASRPTLRQNSGNTIYF. CDR3 DNA: TGTGCCAGCAGACCAACCCTGAGACAAAACTCTGGAAACACCATATATTTT.

The V call is TRBV4-1, the J call TRBJ2-5; D not resolved. This CDR3 region has 13 residues. Trimming took off 0 bases at V and 1 base at J, with 3 bases between the two ends. CDR1 MGHRA and CDR2 YSYEKL come from the germline V gene. The CDR3 DNA follows: TGCGCCAGCAGCCAAGACCCCCAAGAGACCCAGTACTTC. Translated: CASSQDPQETQYF.

This sequence joins TRBV7-9 and TRBJ2-1, with D tentatively TRBD1 or TRBD2 (6 bases each). The CDR3 is 14 amino acids. Trimming stripped 0 bases from V and 5 bases from J, with 8 bases between. Germline values: CDR1 SEHNR, CDR2 FQNEAQ (reference sequence). CDR3 sequence reads: CASSLAGGHNEQFF. As DNA, the CDR3 is TGTGCCAGCAGCTTAGCGGGGGGCCACAATGAGCAGTTCTTC.

The chain carries TRBV6-5 and TRBJ1-1, with TRBD1 as a possible D gene (6 bases). The CDR3 totals 13 residues. Germline V CDR1 and CDR2: MNHEY, SVGAGI. V lost 4 bases and J 4 bases, leaving 10 bases between the germline ends. The DNA for the CDR3 is TGTGCCAGCAGTTTCAGAGGGGGCACTGAAGCTTTCTTT. This codes for CASSFRGGTEAFF.

This clone was detected once. The chain couples TRBV5-4 to TRBJ2-7; unclear D gene. The CDR3 sequence is 15 residues long. Germline lookup yields CDR1 SGHNT and CDR2 YYREEE (reference sequence). V was trimmed by 1 base and J by 0 bases, leaving 11 bases between them. DNA of the CDR3: TGTGCCAGCAGCTTGCGGGCAGGAAGCTCCTACGAGCAGTACTTC. This sequence encodes CASSLRAGSSYEQYF.

The chain carries TRBV10-3 and TRBJ2-3, with D unclear. Germline V CDR1 and CDR2: ENHRY, SYGVKD. The CDR3 has 17 residues. Trimming removed 3 bases from V and 2 bases from J, with 18 bases in between. The CDR3 DNA is TGTGCCATCAGTGACCCTGTCGCAGGAAGAGCCACAGATACGCAGTATTTT. Translating gives CAISDPVAGRATDTQYF.

The chain is built from TRBV6-6 and TRBJ2-2; D gene uncertain. V was shortened by 2 bases and J by 5 bases, with 12 bases between the two germline ends. Germline CDR1 and CDR2: MNHNY and SVGAGI (reference sequence). The CDR3 contains 15 residues. The CDR3 is CASSYESVRTGELFF. CDR3 nucleotides: TGTGCCAGCAGTTACGAGTCAGTCAGAACCGGGGAGCTGTTTTTT.

The V gene is TRBV19, the J gene TRBJ2-5; TRBD1 agrees at 8 bases. The ends lost 6 bases at V and 5 bases at J; junction bases unmatched: 17. The germline gives CDR1 LNHDA, CDR2 SQIVND (reference sequence). The CDR3 spans 17 residues. The CDR3 region is CASSLQGDLRGVETQYF. In DNA, the CDR3 is TGTGCCAGTAGCTTACAGGGGGACCTTAGGGGAGTGGAGACCCAGTACTTC.

This clone was picked up a small number of times. The chain uses TRBV9 and TRBJ1-4, with D possibly TRBD1 on 5 matching bases. The germline V gene encodes CDR1 SGDLS and CDR2 YYNGEE. The CDR3 loop spans 15 amino acids. V was cut by 3 bases and J by 10 bases, with 19 bases left in between. CDR3: CASSASDIPGRKLFF. The CDR3 nucleotides are TGTGCCAGCAGCGCTTCGGACATCCCTGGCAGAAAACTGTTTTTT.

There are a few counts of this clone. The V and J genes are TRBV6-1 and TRBJ2-3; maybe TRBD1 (5 bases). From germline, CDR1 is MNHNS and CDR2 SASEGT. Trimming took 2 bases from V and 0 from J, leaving 12 bases between them. CDR3 length equals 16 residues. For the CDR3, the DNA is TGTGCCAGCAGTGAATCTCTGGGGCTTAGCACAGATACGCAGTATTTT. Its translation: CASSESLGLSTDTQYF.

The CDR3 region is CASSLDWGSNQPQHF. As DNA, the CDR3 is TGTGCCAGCAGTTTGGACTGGGGTAGCAATCAGCCCCAGCATTTT. The chain couples TRBV28 to TRBJ1-5; no reliable D call. CDR3 length equals 15 residues. Germline V gene sequence: CDR1 MDHEN, CDR2 SYDVKM. Deletions cut 3 bases from V and 0 bases from J, with 9 bases between.

V is TRBV28 and J is TRBJ2-3; no clear D gene. CDR1 is MDHEN and CDR2 is SYDVKM in the germline V gene. The V end lost 7 bases, the J end lost 12 bases, and 14 bases lay between the germline ends. The CDR3 length is 11 residues. The chain's CDR3 is CASMVEYLQYF. As DNA, the CDR3 is TGTGCCAGCATGGTGGAATATCTTCAGTATTTT.

This sequence joins TRBV7-6 and TRBJ1-2; 8 bases line up with TRBD1. J lost 2 bases, V lost 5 bases, and 4 bases had no gene match. The germline V gene encodes CDR1 SGHVS and CDR2 FNYEAQ. CDR3 size: 14 residues. In nucleotides, the CDR3 is TGTGCCAGCAGCCCGACAGGGGACAACTATGGCTACACCTTC. It translates to CASSPTGDNYGYTF.

V and J are TRBV7-9 and TRBJ1-1, with TRBD1 identical over 8 bases. The germline V gene has CDR1 SEHNR and CDR2 FQNEAQ (reference sequence). The length of the CDR3 is 15 residues. Trimming cost V 1 base and J 5 bases; bases outside gene matches: 6. CDR3 nucleotide sequence: TGTGCCAGCAGCTTAGAGGCAGGGGGCGCAACTGAAGCTTTCTTT. Amino acids: CASSLEAGGATEAFF.

The chain couples TRBV5-6 to TRBJ2-7; TRBD2 matches at 7 bases. This CDR3 region has 12 residues. V shed 4 bases, J shed 4 bases, and the junction held 2 bases outside the gene matches. The germline V gene encodes CDR1 SGHDT and CDR2 YYEEEE. CDR3: CASSRGEYEQYF. The CDR3 DNA reads as TGTGCCAGCAGCCGGGGGGAGTACGAGCAGTACTTC.

This chain joins TRBV2 and TRBJ1-1, with 8 bases that match TRBD1. Germline V CDR1 and CDR2: SNHLY, FYNNEI. The CDR3 loop spans 14 amino acids. J gave up 5 bases and V 6 bases, and 8 bases lay outside the gene matches. As DNA, the CDR3 is TGTGCCAGCAGGAGCCGGGACAGGTTTACTGAAGCTTTCTTT. Amino acid sequence: CASRSRDRFTEAFF.

The genes are TRBV14 and TRBJ2-1; 7 bases fit TRBD2. J was trimmed by 2 bases and V by 5 bases; bases with no gene match: 6. From germline, CDR1 is SGHDN and CDR2 FVKESK. CDR3 length: 15 residues. CDR3 protein: CASSKLAAPYNEQFF. Written as DNA, the CDR3 is TGTGCCAGCAGCAAGCTAGCGGCCCCCTACAATGAGCAGTTCTTC.

This clone was counted once. This rearrangement joins TRBV7-6 to TRBJ2-5, with a tentative D call TRBD2 (6 bases). The CDR3 loop spans 13 amino acids. Germline V CDR1 and CDR2: SGHVS, FNYEAQ. Trimming took off 4 bases at V and 9 bases at J, with 15 bases between the two ends. CDR3 sequence: CASSWVEGEAQYF. The CDR3 bases are TGTGCCAGCAGCTGGGTTGAAGGGGAGGCCCAGTACTTC.

The chain employs TRBV2 and TRBJ1-1; 7 nucleotides line up with TRBD1. Germline CDR1 and CDR2: SNHLY and FYNNEI. The ends lost 7 bases at V and 11 bases at J; junction bases unmatched: 13. The CDR3 extends over 13 amino acids. CDR3 in DNA: TGTGCCAGCACCACCCGGGACAGAGCTTTTGCTTTCTTT. Translation: CASTTRDRAFAFF.